Below are 29 T cell receptor beta chains sequenced from a single sample in a study of OX40 agonist ivuxolimab in advanced cancers. The assay was immunoSEQ multiplex PCR, and TCRdb's table has in-frame clones only and misses some. This table has approximately 58,000 clones, roughly 84% appearing once. Sequencing was performed on CD4+ or CD8+ T cells sorted from blood, taken in a trial of the OX40 agonist ivuxolimab. The receptors were sampled from an adult with an advanced solid tumor such as melanoma, head and neck, liver or kidney cancer.

This chain links TRBV19 with TRBJ1-1; the D is unclear. Germline V lookup: CDR1 LNHDA, CDR2 SQIVND (reference sequence). The CDR3 consists of 14 residues. Deletions cut 6 bases from V and 7 bases from J, with 18 bases between. Here the CDR3 DNA reads TGTGCCAGTAGCGACTTTACCCGGCGGGTTGAAGCTTTCTTT. This gives the protein CASSDFTRRVEAFF.

The sample holds one count of this clone. The rearrangement links TRBV29-1 to TRBJ1-1, with TRBD1 matching over 9 bases. Per the germline V gene, CDR1 is SQVTM and CDR2 is ANQGSEA. Trimming removed 3 bases from V and 7 bases from J; junction bases left unmatched: 6. The CDR3 loop spans 13 amino acids. DNA for the CDR3: TGCAGCGTTGAGATTGACAGGGGGGATGAAGCTTTCTTT. The encoded protein is CSVEIDRGDEAFF.

The chain uses TRBV13 and TRBJ2-1; D is possibly TRBD1 (6 bases). The CDR3 loop spans 16 amino acids. The V end lost 4 bases, the J end lost 1 base, and 14 bases lay between the germline ends. Per germline, CDR1 PRHDT and CDR2 FYEKMQ (reference sequence). The CDR3, as DNA: TGTGCCAGCAGCTCCCGTCCAGGGGTTTCCTACAATGAGCAGTTCTTC. Amino acids: CASSSRPGVSYNEQFF. Using reference TRBV13 and TRBJ2-1 for the parts outside the CDR3, the full variable domain is AAGVIQSPRHLIKEKRETATLKCYPIPRHDTVYWYQQGPGQDPQFLISFYEKMQSDKGSIPDRFSAQQFSDYHSELNMSSLELGDSALYFCASSSRPGVSYNEQFFGPGTRLTVL.

The V gene is TRBV5-1, the J gene TRBJ1-2, with D maybe TRBD1 (5 bases). The germline CDR1 and CDR2 sequences are SGHRS and YFSETQ. This CDR3 region has 13 residues. The ends were cut back, 0 bases at V and 2 bases at J, with 5 bases in the middle. In DNA, the CDR3 is TGCGCCAGCAGCTTGGGACAGAACTATGGCTACACCTTC. It encodes CASSLGQNYGYTF.

The J gene is TRBJ1-3, the V gene TRBV6-5; 7 bases agree with TRBD1. This CDR3 contains 14 residues. Germline values: CDR1 MNHEY, CDR2 SVGAGI. The ends lost 5 bases at V and 4 bases at J; junction bases unmatched: 5. Written as DNA, the CDR3 is TGTGCCAGCAGTCTAGGACAGGTGGGAAACACCATATATTTT. Encoded protein: CASSLGQVGNTIYF.

The chain recombines TRBV6-1 with TRBJ2-7, with a possible D match to TRBD2 (5 bases). V was pared by 6 bases and J by 2 bases, with 11 bases between. This CDR3 region has 13 residues. Germline V gene data show CDR1 as MNHNS and CDR2 as SASEGT. CDR3 loop: CASSEGVTYEQYF. The CDR3 bases are TGTGCCAGCAGCGAGGGAGTGACCTACGAGCAGTACTTC.

The chain carries TRBV11-2 and TRBJ2-7; 9 nucleotides align to TRBD1. The CDR3 runs to 15 residues. Looked up from germline, CDR1 is SGHAT and CDR2 is FQNNGV. Losses at the gene ends were 6 bases for V and 9 bases for J; bases not matched to a gene: 15. Here the CDR3 DNA reads TGTGCCAGCAGGCAATGGGGACAGGGTCCGTTGATGCAGTACTTC. Its translation: CASRQWGQGPLMQYF.

V usage is TRBV27 and J usage is TRBJ2-2, with 9 bases identical to TRBD2. J gave up 7 bases and V 5 bases, and 8 bases lay outside the gene matches. The germline V gene encodes CDR1 MNHEY and CDR2 SMNVEV (reference sequence). This CDR3 is built from 15 residues. DNA for the CDR3: TGTGCCAGCAGTCGTAGCGGGAGTCTGCACGGGGAGCTGTTTTTT. This translates into CASSRSGSLHGELFF.

The chain is built from TRBV5-1 and TRBJ1-2; 7 bases align to TRBD1. Trimming took 3 bases from V and 6 from J; bases not matched to a gene: 5. Per germline, CDR1 SGHRS and CDR2 YFSETQ. The CDR3 is made up of 13 amino acids. The CDR3 DNA reads as TGCGCCAGCAGCTCGACAGGGCCAGATGGCTACACCTTC. Translated, it gives CASSSTGPDGYTF.

The chain recombines TRBV28 with TRBJ1-5; 7 nucleotides match TRBD1. The germline CDR1 and CDR2 sequences are MDHEN and SYDVKM. V dropped 6 bases and J dropped 7; count of bases not matched to a gene: 12. The CDR3 loop spans 15 amino acids. CDR3 sequence reads: CASSDGGRGRQPQHF. In nucleotides, the CDR3 is TGTGCCAGCAGCGACGGGGGCAGGGGGAGGCAGCCCCAGCATTTT.

The chain is built from TRBV2 and TRBJ2-1, with TRBD1 identical over 7 bases. Germline CDR1 SNHLY, CDR2 FYNNEI. This CDR3 has 13 amino acids. V trimming: 6 bases; J trimming: 4 bases; junction bases outside the gene matches: 3. The DNA for the CDR3 is TGTGCCAGCAGGGGGGACAGTTACAATGAGCAGTTCTTC. The encoded protein is CASRGDSYNEQFF.

The chain couples TRBV11-3 to TRBJ1-3; a possible D gene is TRBD1 (5 bases). This CDR3 has 16 amino acids. V gave up 3 bases and J gave up 0 bases, with 12 bases separating them. Germline V gene lookup returns CDR1 SGHNT and CDR2 YENEEA. The CDR3 bases are TGTGCCAGCAGCTTGTCCGGGGGACCCTCTGGAAACACCATATATTTT. Protein sequence: CASSLSGGPSGNTIYF.

The genes are TRBV5-1 and TRBJ2-2; no definite D call. In germline, CDR1 is SGHRS, CDR2 YFSETQ. The V gene lost 0 bases and the J gene lost 0 bases, with 9 bases spanning the gap. The CDR3 contains 16 residues. CDR3 loop: CASSLESPPNTGELFF. DNA for the CDR3: TGCGCCAGCAGCTTGGAAAGTCCCCCGAACACCGGGGAGCTGTTTTTT.

This clone has just a few counts. The V and J genes are TRBV27 and TRBJ2-7, with D perhaps TRBD1 (6 bases). Trimming cost V 2 bases and J 1 base, with 15 bases left between them. The CDR3 covers 16 residues. Per the germline V gene, CDR1 is MNHEY and CDR2 is SMNVEV (reference sequence). The CDR3, as DNA: TGTGCCAGCAGTTTAGGTGGGGGCAGGGGATCCTACGAGCAGTACTTC. Its translation: CASSLGGGRGSYEQYF.

On this clone itself: The junction departs from the called germline gene at one end, perhaps through a read error. The DNA of the CDR3 is TGTGCCAGTAGTCTAGAGTTGGCGGGACGCGGCTACAATGAGCAGTTCTTC. Encoded protein: CASSLELAGRGYNEQFF. The chain joins TRBV19 to TRBJ2-1, with D possibly being TRBD2 (6 bases). Germline V gene sequence: CDR1 LNHDA, CDR2 SQIVND (reference sequence). This CDR3 spans 17 amino acids.

The sample holds a few counts of this clone. This chain uses TRBV7-3 with TRBJ2-7, with D possibly matching TRBD2 (5 bases). In germline, CDR1 is SGHTA, CDR2 FQGTGA. Trimming took 5 bases from V and 3 from J, leaving 11 bases between them. The CDR3 spans 13 residues. The CDR3 loop reads CASSPGSNYEQYF. Written as DNA, the CDR3 is TGTGCCAGCAGCCCGGGATCCAACTACGAGCAGTACTTC. The entire variable domain, with the rest obtained from reference TRBV7-3 and TRBJ2-7, is as follows: GAGVSQTPSNKVTEKGKYVELRCDPISGHTALYWYRQSLGQGPEFLIYFQGTGAADDSGLPNDRFFAVRPEGSVSTLKIQRTERGDSAVYLCASSPGSNYEQYFGPGTRLTVT.

The chain joins TRBV5-1 to TRBJ2-5; D is perhaps TRBD1 or TRBD2 (5 bases each). The length of the CDR3 is 15 residues. Germline CDR1 reads SGHRS; CDR2 reads YFSETQ. V gave up 0 bases and J gave up 3 bases, with 12 bases separating them. This CDR3 reads CASSLGDRREETQYF. The CDR3 DNA is TGCGCCAGCAGCTTGGGGGACCGGCGGGAAGAGACCCAGTACTTC.

The chain employs TRBV7-9 and TRBJ2-2; D not certain. In germline, CDR1 is SEHNR, CDR2 FQNEAQ (reference sequence). The CDR3 is made up of 12 amino acids. V lost 5 bases and J 4 bases, leaving 5 bases between the germline ends. As DNA, the CDR3 is TGTGCCAGCAGCGGGCTCACCGGGGAGCTGTTTTTT. Residues: CASSGLTGELFF.

The gene calls are TRBV6-4 and TRBJ2-3; TRBD2 might be the D (6 bases). Germline V CDR1 and CDR2: MRHNA, SNTAGT. Trimming stripped 7 bases from V and 0 bases from J, with 14 bases between. The CDR3 consists of 15 residues. CDR3: CASKKEGLSTDTQYF. In DNA form, the CDR3 reads TGTGCCAGCAAGAAGGAGGGCTTGAGCACAGATACGCAGTATTTT.

This clone was observed a single time. The J gene is TRBJ2-7, the V gene TRBV5-8; D unresolved. The germline V gene encodes CDR1 SGHTS and CDR2 YDEGEE. The V end was cut by 4 bases, the J end by 2 bases, with 4 bases between. The CDR3 contains 11 residues. The CDR3 DNA reads TGTGCCAGCAGCAACACCTACGAGCAGTACTTC. It yields the protein CASSNTYEQYF.

The gene calls are TRBV30 and TRBJ2-1; D remains unclear. CDR3 length: 12 amino acids. Per the germline V gene, CDR1 is GTSNPN and CDR2 is SVGIG (reference sequence). V gave up 0 bases and J gave up 6 bases, with 6 bases separating them. The CDR3 is CAWSVLVNEQFF. CDR3 sequence (DNA): TGTGCCTGGAGTGTACTCGTCAATGAGCAGTTCTTC.

The chain uses TRBV5-1 and TRBJ2-5, with 8 positions matching TRBD1. Per the germline V gene, CDR1 is SGHRS and CDR2 is YFSETQ. The CDR3 has 13 amino acids. V shed 3 bases and J 7 bases; nucleotides not matched to a gene: 5. CDR3 DNA: TGCGCCAGCAGCTCGGACAGGGCCGGGACCCAGTACTTC. It encodes CASSSDRAGTQYF.

This clone has a handful of counts. V and J are TRBV2 and TRBJ1-2, with D possibly being TRBD1 (5 bases). There are 14 residues in the CDR3. Deletions cut 3 bases from V and 9 bases from J, with 17 bases between. Germline V gene lookup returns CDR1 SNHLY and CDR2 FYNNEI. The CDR3 nucleotides are TGTGCCAGCAGTGACCTAGGGGACTCAGGACGCTACACCTTC. Translated: CASSDLGDSGRYTF.

This clone was picked up a small number of times. As DNA, the CDR3 is TGTGCCAGCAGCTTGGAAGGCAGGGTGTCTAGGGAGCAGTTCTTC. This codes for CASSLEGRVSREQFF. V is TRBV5-4 and J is TRBJ2-1, with a weak D call TRBD1 (5 bases). This CDR3 comprises 15 residues. The V end lost 0 bases, the J end lost 10 bases, and 17 bases lay between the germline ends. CDR1 is SGHNT and CDR2 is YYREEE in the germline V gene (reference sequence).

This chain links TRBV6-5 with TRBJ2-1, with D possibly being TRBD1 or TRBD2 (5 bases each). V lost 5 bases to trimming and J lost 10 bases, with 21 bases between them. Germline-derived CDR1 and CDR2 are MNHEY and SVGAGI. The CDR3 length is 15 residues. The CDR3 sequence is CASSGDPEGLSEQFF. Here the CDR3 DNA reads TGTGCCAGCAGTGGGGACCCTGAGGGTCTGAGCGAGCAGTTCTTC.

V and J are TRBV6-5 and TRBJ2-7, with 10 bases identical to TRBD1. V shed 3 bases, J shed 3 bases, and the junction held 8 bases outside the gene matches. This CDR3 has 16 amino acids. The germline gives CDR1 MNHEY, CDR2 SVGAGI. As DNA, the CDR3 is TGTGCCAGCAGTTATGGCTACCGGGACAGGGGCTACGAGCAGTACTTC. Translating gives CASSYGYRDRGYEQYF.

The V and J genes are TRBV11-2 and TRBJ2-5, with a weak D call TRBD1 (6 bases). Trimming took 5 bases from V and 1 from J, leaving 14 bases between them. The CDR3 runs to 15 residues. Germline lookup yields CDR1 SGHAT and CDR2 FQNNGV. CDR3 sequence: CASSQGGKPQETQYF. CDR3 DNA: TGTGCCAGCAGCCAAGGGGGAAAGCCCCAAGAGACCCAGTACTTC.

This clone was detected only a few times. The V and J genes are TRBV6-1 and TRBJ2-7; TRBD1 matches at 10 bases. V lost 2 bases and J lost 4; bases outside the gene matches: 5. Germline CDR1 is MNHNS and CDR2 is SASEGT. This CDR3 has 15 amino acids. CDR3 nucleotide sequence: TGTGCCAGCAGTGAACCGGGACAGGGGATTTACGAGCAGTACTTC. Residues: CASSEPGQGIYEQYF.

V usage is TRBV11-2 and J usage is TRBJ2-7, with 13 bases that match TRBD2. Germline V CDR1 and CDR2: SGHAT, FQNNGV. This CDR3 has 15 residues. After removal of 6 bases from V and 3 bases from J, the junction contained 5 bases not matched to a gene. The CDR3 loop is CASSWTSGSSYEQYF. CDR3 coding DNA: TGTGCCAGCAGTTGGACTAGCGGGAGTAGCTACGAGCAGTACTTC.